Here is one T cell receptor (beta chain) with its context. Trimming took 4 bases from V and 0 from J, leaving 4 bases between them. The CDR3 covers 13 residues. Clones were sequenced by immunoSEQ multiplex PCR, and TCRdb holds only the in-frame ones, with some missing. In the table there are about 210,000 clones, 75% to 90% of which are singletons. This specimen belongs to a study of blood T cell repertoires in COVID-19. Sequencing was performed on peripheral blood. The sequence came from a woman aged 40 to 50 with acute or convalescent COVID-19. V and J are TRBV12-3 or TRBV12-4 and TRBJ1-5; D unresolved. The CDR3 here is CASSSYSNQPQHF. DNA of the CDR3: TGTGCCAGCAGTTCGTATAGCAATCAGCCCCAGCATTTT.